The present T cell receptor (beta chain) was sequenced within a study of blood T cells in healthy people across ages. Findings of the study overall: Diversity estimates drawn from one million T cells were deemed underestimates. In older individuals, TCR beta diversity per million T cells was lower, falling roughly linearly with age.

V dropped 3 bases and J dropped 11; count of bases not matched to a gene: 23. The CDR3 is 18 amino acids. Germline V gene sequence: CDR1 DFQATT, CDR2 SNEGSKA (reference sequence). In the case of this clonotype: Its antigen is not known. Being one base from a much bigger clone, this may be a read error.

A second roughly 6 to 12 cycle PCR used barcoded and J-beta primers. Every sample returned 2.5 million or more CDR3-containing paired-end reads. MiXCR, run by TCRdb on the 5' RACE reads, gives a single entry per CDR3 protein. Found here are about 670,000 distinct CDR3 sequences, around 50% of them singletons; the top ten hold roughly 14%. The amount of total RNA extracted per sample was at least 6 micrograms. This TCR was sampled from an elderly woman in good health. Material for sequencing was blood. The chain couples TRBV20-1 to TRBJ2-5; 11 bases are shared with TRBD2. CDR3 nucleotides: TGCAGTGCTAGTCTAATAGCGGGGGGGCCAGGGCTTTACAATGAGCAGTACTTC. Amino acids: CSASLIAGGPGLYNEQYF.